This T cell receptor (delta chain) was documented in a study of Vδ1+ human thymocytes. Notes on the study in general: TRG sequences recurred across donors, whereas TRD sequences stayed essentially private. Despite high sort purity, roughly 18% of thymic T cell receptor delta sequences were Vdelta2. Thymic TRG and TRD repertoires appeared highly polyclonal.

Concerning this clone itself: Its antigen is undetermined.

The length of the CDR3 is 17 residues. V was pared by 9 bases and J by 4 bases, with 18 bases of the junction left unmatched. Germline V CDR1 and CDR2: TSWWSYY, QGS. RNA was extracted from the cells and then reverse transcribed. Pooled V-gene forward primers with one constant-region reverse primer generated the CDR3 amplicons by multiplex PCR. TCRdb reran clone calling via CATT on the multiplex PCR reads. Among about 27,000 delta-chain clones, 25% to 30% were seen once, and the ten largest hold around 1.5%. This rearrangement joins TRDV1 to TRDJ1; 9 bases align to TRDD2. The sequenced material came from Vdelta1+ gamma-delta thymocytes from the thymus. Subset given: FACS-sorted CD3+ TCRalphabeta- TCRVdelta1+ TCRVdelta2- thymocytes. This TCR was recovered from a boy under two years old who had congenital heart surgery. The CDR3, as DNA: TGTGCTCTCAAAAAACTCCTTCCTACATTTTCTAACGATAAACTCATCTTT. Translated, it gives CALKKLLPTFSNDKLIF.